This TCR beta chain is drawn from a study of T cells in Graves' hyperthyroidism and ophthalmopathy. Study-level points and caveats: A model using 13 V-J features told ophthalmopathy apart from stable hyperthyroidism.

Amplification of TCR beta CDR3 regions was performed using RNA transcripts as template. RT-PCR in the first round (using the HTBI primer set) targeted the TCR CDR3. TCRdb analysed the multiplex PCR reads with MiXCR anew, one entry per CDR3 protein. The data contain hundreds of thousands of distinct CDR3 sequences, over 35% of them singletons. Of note for this clonotype: Antigen: not known. The junction shows a germline mismatch at one end, possibly a read error.

This TCR derives from a man between 18 and 35 years old with Graves' hyperthyroidism. The specimen was blood.

CDR3 residues: CASSSSPGANVQTF. CDR3 in DNA: TGTGCCAGCAGTTCAAGCCCTGGGGCCAACGTCCAGACTTTC. The chain is built from TRBV7-3 and TRBJ2-6; TRBD1 might be the D (5 bases). The CDR3 is 14 amino acids. Germline V CDR1 and CDR2: SGHTA, FQGTGA.